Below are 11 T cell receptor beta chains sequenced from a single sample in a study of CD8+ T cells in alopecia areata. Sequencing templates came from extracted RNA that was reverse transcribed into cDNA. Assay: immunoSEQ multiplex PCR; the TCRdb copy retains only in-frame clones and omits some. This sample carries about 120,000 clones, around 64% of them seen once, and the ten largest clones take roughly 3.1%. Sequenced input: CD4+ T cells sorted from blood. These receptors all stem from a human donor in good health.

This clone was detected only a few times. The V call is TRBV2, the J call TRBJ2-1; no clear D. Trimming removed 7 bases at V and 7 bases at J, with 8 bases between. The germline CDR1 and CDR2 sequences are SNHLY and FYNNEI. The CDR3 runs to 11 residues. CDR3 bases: TGTGCCAGCACGAACCGAAATGAGCAGTTCTTC. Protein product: CASTNRNEQFF.

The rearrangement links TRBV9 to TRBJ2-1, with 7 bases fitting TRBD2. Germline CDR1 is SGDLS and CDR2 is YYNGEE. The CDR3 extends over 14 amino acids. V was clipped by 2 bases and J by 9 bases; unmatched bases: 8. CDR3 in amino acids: CASSVSTAGVEQFF. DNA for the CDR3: TGTGCCAGCAGCGTCTCCACTGCGGGGGTTGAGCAGTTCTTC.

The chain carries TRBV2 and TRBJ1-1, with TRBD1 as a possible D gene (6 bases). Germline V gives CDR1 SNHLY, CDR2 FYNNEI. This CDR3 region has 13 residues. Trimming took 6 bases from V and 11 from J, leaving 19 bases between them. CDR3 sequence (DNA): TGTGCCAGCAGCCCGGAGCCGACAGGAGAGGCTTTCTTT. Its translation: CASSPEPTGEAFF.

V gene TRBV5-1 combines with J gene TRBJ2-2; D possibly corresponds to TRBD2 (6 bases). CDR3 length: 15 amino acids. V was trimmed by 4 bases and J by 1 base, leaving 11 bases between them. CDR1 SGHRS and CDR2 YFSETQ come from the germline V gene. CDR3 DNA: TGCGCCAGCAGCCCCGAAGCGGGGAACACCGGGGAGCTGTTTTTT. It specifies CASSPEAGNTGELFF.

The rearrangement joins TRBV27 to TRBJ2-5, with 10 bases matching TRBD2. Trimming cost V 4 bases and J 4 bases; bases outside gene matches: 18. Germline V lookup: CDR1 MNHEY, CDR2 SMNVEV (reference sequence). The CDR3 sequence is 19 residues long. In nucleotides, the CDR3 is TGTGCCAGCAGTTCCGACCCACGAAGTAGCGGGGGGTCCCCAGAGACCCAGTACTTC. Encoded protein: CASSSDPRSSGGSPETQYF.

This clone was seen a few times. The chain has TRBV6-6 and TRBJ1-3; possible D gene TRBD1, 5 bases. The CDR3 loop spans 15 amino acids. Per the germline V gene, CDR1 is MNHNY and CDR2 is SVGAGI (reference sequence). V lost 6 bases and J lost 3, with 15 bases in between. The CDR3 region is CASRQDSRGGNTIYF. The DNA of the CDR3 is TGTGCCAGCAGACAAGACAGCCGCGGTGGAAACACCATATATTTT.

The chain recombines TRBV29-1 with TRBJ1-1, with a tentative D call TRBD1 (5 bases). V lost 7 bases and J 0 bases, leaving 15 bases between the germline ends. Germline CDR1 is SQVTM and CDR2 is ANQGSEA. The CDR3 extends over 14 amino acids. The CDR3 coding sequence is TGCAGCGCCTTGGGACGGCTTATGAACACTGAAGCTTTCTTT. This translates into CSALGRLMNTEAFF.

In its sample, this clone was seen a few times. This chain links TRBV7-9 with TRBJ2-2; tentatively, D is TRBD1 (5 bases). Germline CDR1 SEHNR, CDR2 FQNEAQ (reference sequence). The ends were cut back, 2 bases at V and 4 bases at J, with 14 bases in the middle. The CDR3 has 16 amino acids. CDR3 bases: TGTGCCAGCAGCTTACAGGGTGCAACCTTCACCGGGGAGCTGTTTTTT. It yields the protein CASSLQGATFTGELFF. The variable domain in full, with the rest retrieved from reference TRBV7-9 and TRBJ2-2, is DTGVSQNPRHKITKRGQNVTFRCDPISEHNRLYWYRQTLGQGPEFLTYFQNEAQLEKSRLLSDRFSAERPKGSFSTLEIQRTEQGDSAMYLCASSLQGATFTGELFFGEGSRLTVL.

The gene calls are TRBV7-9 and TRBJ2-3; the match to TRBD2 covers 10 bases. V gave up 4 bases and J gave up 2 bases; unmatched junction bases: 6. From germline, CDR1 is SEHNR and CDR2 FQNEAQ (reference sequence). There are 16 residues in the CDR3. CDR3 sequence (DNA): TGTGCCAGCAGCTCTTTACTAGCGGGGTTCACAGATACGCAGTATTTT. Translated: CASSSLLAGFTDTQYF.

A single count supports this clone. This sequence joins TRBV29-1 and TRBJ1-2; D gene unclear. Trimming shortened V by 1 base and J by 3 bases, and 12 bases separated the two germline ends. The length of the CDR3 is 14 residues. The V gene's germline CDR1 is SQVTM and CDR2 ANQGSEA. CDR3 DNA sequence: TGCAGCGTTGAAGTCCAAGACGGATACTATGGCTACACCTTC. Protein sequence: CSVEVQDGYYGYTF.

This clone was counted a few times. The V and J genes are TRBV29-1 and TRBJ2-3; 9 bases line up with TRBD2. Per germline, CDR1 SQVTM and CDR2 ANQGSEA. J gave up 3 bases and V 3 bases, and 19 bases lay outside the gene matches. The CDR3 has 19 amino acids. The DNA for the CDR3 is TGCAGCGTTGAGCGCCGTTCCCTTTCGCGCGGGGGGGCGACAGATACGCAGTATTTT. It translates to CSVERRSLSRGGATDTQYF.